A single sample is the source of the 29 T cell receptor beta chains below, sequenced in a study of blood T cells in healthy people across ages. A sample-barcoded 5' primer and a J-beta primer mix were used in a second PCR of roughly 7 to 11 cycles. TCRdb used MiXCR to reprocess the 5' RACE reads, holding one entry per CDR3 protein. Of under 2,000,000 distinct CDR3 sequences detected, roughly 52% appear once; the ten largest clones hold approximately 2.1%. Source material: blood. These receptors were taken from a woman aged 35 to 49 in good health.

This clonotype has a handful of counts. The chain joins TRBV6-4 to TRBJ1-6, with D uncertain. The V and J ends lost 0 bases and 7 bases respectively, with 7 bases between them. The CDR3 covers 14 residues. Germline CDR1 reads MRHNA; CDR2 reads SNTAGT. The CDR3 sequence: CASSDSRRNSPLHF. CDR3 nucleotides: TGTGCCAGCAGTGACTCACGACGGAATTCACCCCTCCACTTT.

The V gene is TRBV25-1, the J gene TRBJ1-4; TRBD1 is a possible D gene (5 bases). Germline CDR1 reads MGHDK; CDR2 reads SYGVNS. V dropped 4 bases and J dropped 6 bases, with 9 bases sitting between them. CDR3 size: 13 residues. The CDR3 DNA follows: TGTGCCAGCAGTGGGGACGTCCATGAAAAACTGTTTTTT. This encodes CASSGDVHEKLFF.

This clonotype was detected only a few times. The chain employs TRBV20-1 and TRBJ1-5; TRBD1 matches 9 bases. Trimming took 5 bases from V and 1 from J; bases not matched to a gene: 9. This CDR3 has 16 amino acids. Germline CDR1 is DFQATT and CDR2 is SNEGSKA (reference sequence). CDR3 sequence (DNA): TGCAGTGCTCTCGGGGACAGGGTCGGGAGCAATCAGCCCCAGCATTTT. It specifies CSALGDRVGSNQPQHF.

V gene TRBV2 combines with J gene TRBJ2-1; 7 nucleotides align to TRBD1. Looked up from germline, CDR1 is SNHLY and CDR2 is FYNNEI. The CDR3 sequence is 13 residues long. The ends lost 7 bases at V and 6 bases at J; junction bases unmatched: 6. This chain's CDR3 is CASNRDSINEQFF. The CDR3 DNA follows: TGTGCCAGCAACCGGGACAGTATCAATGAGCAGTTCTTC.

This clonotype was counted between two and nine times. The chain employs TRBV6-5 and TRBJ2-1; 8 bases fit TRBD2. CDR3 length: 17 residues. V was pared by 0 bases and J by 7 bases, with 11 bases of the junction left unmatched. Germline CDR1 is MNHEY and CDR2 is SVGAGI. The CDR3 DNA reads TGTGCCAGCAGTTACTCGACTTCGGCTAGCGGGCTTAATGAGCAGTTCTTC. The encoded protein is CASSYSTSASGLNEQFF.

This clonotype has only a few counts. V and J are TRBV6-2 or TRBV6-3 and TRBJ2-1, with a possible D match to TRBD2 (5 bases). The CDR3 has 13 residues. The V end was cut by 2 bases, the J end by 8 bases, with 10 bases between. CDR1 is MNHEY and CDR2 is SVGEGT in the germline V gene. CDR3 DNA: TGTGCCAGCAGTTACAGAGGGTACGATGAGCAGTTCTTC. It is translated as CASSYRGYDEQFF.

The chain is built from TRBV2 and TRBJ2-7; tentative D call: TRBD2 (5 bases). The J call may be incorrect, as the DNA end agrees better with TRBJ2-5. There are 15 residues in the CDR3. Germline V CDR1 and CDR2: SNHLY, FYNNEI. CDR3 sequence reads: CASSEFPGAGETQYF. CDR3 in DNA: TGTGCCAGCAGTGAATTTCCGGGTGCGGGAGAGACCCAGTACTTC.

A few counts support this clonotype. The chain links TRBV6-6 to TRBJ2-6; a weak D match, TRBD1 (6 bases). The V and J ends lost 2 bases and 0 bases respectively, with 11 bases between them. The CDR3 totals 17 residues. From germline, CDR1 is MNHNY and CDR2 SVGAGI (reference sequence). DNA for the CDR3: TGTGCCAGCAGTTACCTAGGACAGAGCTCTGGGGCCAACGTCCTGACTTTC. Its protein is CASSYLGQSSGANVLTF.

J is TRBJ2-4 and V is TRBV29-1; possible D gene TRBD2, 5 bases. This CDR3 has 14 residues. The V end was cut by 5 bases, the J end by 0 bases, with 11 bases between. Per the germline V gene, CDR1 is SQVTM and CDR2 is ANQGSEA. The CDR3 DNA is TGCAGCGTTCGAGGGTACTTAGCCAAAAACATTCAGTACTTC. The encoded protein is CSVRGYLAKNIQYF.

V is TRBV28 and J is TRBJ2-5; the D call may be TRBD1 or TRBD2 (5 bases each). Germline CDR1 and CDR2: MDHEN and SYDVKM. CDR3 length equals 17 residues. Trimming cost V 3 bases and J 7 bases, with 24 bases left between them. CDR3 in DNA: TGTGCCAGCAGTTTCAGCTCGCCGACAGAGCGGCGCGCGACCCAGTACTTC. Its protein product is CASSFSSPTERRATQYF.

The chain has TRBV11-2 and TRBJ1-6, with 9 bases identical to TRBD1. With 5 bases clipped from V and 9 bases from J, the junction kept 11 bases outside the gene matches. Per germline, CDR1 SGHAT and CDR2 FQNNGV. CDR3 length: 16 amino acids. CDR3 coding DNA: TGTGCCAGCAGCGGCTTTTGGGGGACAGGGACTTCACCCCTCCACTTT. Protein: CASSGFWGTGTSPLHF.

This clonotype showed up just a few times. This chain links TRBV29-1 with TRBJ2-1; D possibly corresponds to TRBD2 (5 bases). Germline values: CDR1 SQVTM, CDR2 ANQGSEA. The CDR3 runs 14 residues. Trimming took off 6 bases at V and 5 bases at J, with 17 bases between the two ends. As DNA, the CDR3 is TGCAGCGTGGGTCGGGGAATTGGCCACAATGAGCAGTTCTTC. Translated, it gives CSVGRGIGHNEQFF.

A few counts support this clonotype. The chain has TRBV20-1 and TRBJ2-1; D ambiguous. V was trimmed by 3 bases and J by 0 bases, leaving 9 bases between them. The V gene's germline CDR1 is DFQATT and CDR2 SNEGSKA (reference sequence). The CDR3 consists of 14 residues. DNA of the CDR3: TGCAGTGCTAGTCGCAGGAGCTCCTACAATGAGCAGTTCTTC. It yields the protein CSASRRSSYNEQFF.

This clonotype was recorded only once. The CDR3 is CASRNQGTDTQYF. In DNA, the CDR3 is TGTGCCAGCAGAAATCAGGGCACAGATACGCAGTATTTT. The chain uses TRBV6-5 and TRBJ2-3; D not resolved. The V gene's germline CDR1 is MNHEY and CDR2 SVGAGI. The CDR3 length is 13 residues. V gave up 6 bases and J gave up 1 base, with 8 bases separating them.

This sequence joins TRBV10-3 and TRBJ2-1; TRBD1 is a possible D gene (6 bases). Trimming stripped 8 bases from V and 4 bases from J, with 18 bases between. The CDR3 extends over 15 amino acids. Germline V gives CDR1 ENHRY, CDR2 SYGVKD. CDR3 nucleotide sequence: TGTGCCATCTCCCGAGGTGGACAGCTTTACAATGAGCAGTTCTTC. Protein: CAISRGGQLYNEQFF.

The J gene is TRBJ2-5, the V gene TRBV20-1, with 9 bases lining up with TRBD1. This CDR3 has 13 amino acids. Unmatched junction bases numbered 4, after V lost 7 bases and J lost 1 base. Germline lookup yields CDR1 DFQATT and CDR2 SNEGSKA (reference sequence). CDR3 loop: CSVTTGGQETQYF. Here the CDR3 DNA reads TGCAGTGTTACGACAGGGGGCCAAGAGACCCAGTACTTC.

The J gene is TRBJ1-2, the V gene TRBV7-9; D possibly corresponds to TRBD1 (5 bases). The CDR3 has 14 amino acids. V lost 3 bases, J lost 5 bases, and 13 bases lay in between. CDR1 is SEHNR and CDR2 is FQNEAQ in the germline V gene (reference sequence). CDR3 DNA sequence: TGTGCCAGCAGCTTCGAGGGGCAAGGATATGGCTACACCTTC. Translation: CASSFEGQGYGYTF.

The genes are TRBV28 and TRBJ2-7, with a possible D match to TRBD2 (6 bases). Germline lookup yields CDR1 MDHEN and CDR2 SYDVKM. V was clipped by 5 bases and J by 0 bases, with 14 bases between them. CDR3 size: 15 residues. CDR3 coding DNA: TGTGCCAGCAGTCCACGATACGGGGGCTCCTACGAGCAGTACTTC. Translated, it gives CASSPRYGGSYEQYF.

This clonotype was seen only a few times. The chain recombines TRBV6-5 with TRBJ2-1, with 9 bases aligning to TRBD1. CDR1 is MNHEY and CDR2 is SVGAGI in the germline V gene. This CDR3 is 15 amino acids long. After removal of 6 bases from V and 4 bases from J, the junction contained 7 bases not matched to a gene. The CDR3 DNA sequence: TGTGCCAGCAGGTCCGACAGGGGGATATACAATGAGCAGTTCTTC. Encoded protein: CASRSDRGIYNEQFF.

The chain joins TRBV3-1 to TRBJ1-1; TRBD1 might be the D (5 bases). Trimming took 0 bases from V and 8 from J, leaving 28 bases between them. CDR1 and CDR2 from the germline V gene are LGHDT and YNNKEL (reference sequence). The CDR3 runs 19 residues. The CDR3 sequence: CASSQDPFQGWSMHGEAFF. CDR3 bases: TGTGCCAGCAGCCAAGATCCGTTTCAGGGCTGGAGCATGCATGGGGAAGCTTTCTTT.

Here the CDR3 reads CASSQVWTSLDYSGNTIYF. The CDR3 DNA reads TGTGCCAGCAGCCAGGTTTGGACATCCCTTGACTACTCTGGAAACACCATATATTTT. V gene TRBV13 combines with J gene TRBJ1-3; maybe TRBD1 (5 bases). The CDR3 sequence is 19 residues long. The germline V and J ends were trimmed by 5 bases and 0 bases, with 23 bases remaining between them. Looked up from germline, CDR1 is PRHDT and CDR2 is FYEKMQ (reference sequence).

The V gene is TRBV6-2 or TRBV6-3, the J gene TRBJ2-1; no definite D call. The CDR3 covers 12 residues. The germline V gene encodes CDR1 MNHEY and CDR2 SVGEGT. V was cut by 5 bases and J by 6 bases, with 8 bases left in between. CDR3 sequence reads: CASSRLTNEQFF. The DNA for the CDR3 is TGTGCCAGCAGTCGCCTGACCAATGAGCAGTTCTTC.

The chain combines TRBV5-1 with TRBJ2-4; 9 bases are shared with TRBD1. CDR1 SGHRS and CDR2 YFSETQ come from the germline V gene. CDR3 length: 15 residues. V trimming: 1 base; J trimming: 8 bases; junction bases outside the gene matches: 7. The CDR3 sequence: CASSLRGDRVDIQYF. The CDR3 coding sequence is TGCGCCAGCAGCTTGCGGGGGGACAGGGTTGACATTCAGTACTTC. The entire variable domain, with the rest obtained from reference TRBV5-1 and TRBJ2-4, is as follows: KAGVTQTPRYLIKTRGQQVTLSCSPISGHRSVSWYQQTPGQGLQFLFEYFSETQRNKGNFPGRFSGRQFSNSRSEMNVSTLELGDSALYLCASSLRGDRVDIQYFGAGTRLSVL.

This clonotype appeared a single time. The chain uses TRBV20-1 and TRBJ2-7, with D uncertain. The CDR3 loop spans 14 amino acids. Germline-derived CDR1 and CDR2 are DFQATT and SNEGSKA (reference sequence). Trimming pared 3 bases from V and 2 bases from J, leaving 14 bases between. The CDR3 region is CSASYRLRAYEQYF. The CDR3 bases are TGCAGTGCTAGTTATAGGCTACGAGCCTACGAGCAGTACTTC.

This clonotype showed up just once. Germline is not matched at one junction end, which may reflect a read error. This chain uses TRBV9 with TRBJ2-6; D may be TRBD1 (6 bases). The germline gives CDR1 SGDLS, CDR2 YYNGEE. The CDR3 extends over 19 amino acids. CDR3: CASSVGSGRGPSGTNVLTF. CDR3 nucleotides: TGTGCCAGCAGCGTAGGTAGTGGCAGGGGCCCCTCTGGGACCAACGTCCTGACTTTC.

The rearrangement links TRBV4-2 to TRBJ1-2; 8 bases are a match to TRBD1. With 1 base clipped from V and 10 bases from J, the junction kept 11 bases outside the gene matches. Germline V CDR1 and CDR2: LGHNA, YNFKEQ. The CDR3 contains 15 residues. The CDR3 reads CASSQVGSGQGYYTF. For the CDR3, the DNA is TGTGCCAGCAGCCAAGTCGGCTCAGGACAGGGATACTACACCTTC.

This clonotype occurred once. The junction differs from germline at one of its ends, possibly a read error. The chain couples TRBV28 to TRBJ2-4, with 9 positions matching TRBD1. CDR1 is MDHEN and CDR2 is SYDVKM in the germline V gene. CDR3 length equals 16 residues. The CDR3 is CASRHSGTGRKNTQYF. The CDR3 DNA reads TGTGCCAGCAGACACTCCGGGACAGGGAGAAAAAACACTCAGTACTTC. Drawing the rest from reference TRBV28 and TRBJ2-4, the complete variable domain is DVKVTQSSRYLVKRTGEKVFLECVQDMDHENMFWYRQDPGLGLRLIYFSYDVKMKEKGDIPEGYSVSREKKERFSLILESASTNQTSMYLCASRHSGTGRKNTQYFGAGTRLSVL.

This clonotype was seen more than once but under ten times. This chain links TRBV7-2 with TRBJ2-5, with 7 bases aligning to TRBD2. The DNA matches TRBJ2-7 better at its end, which makes the J call doubtful. Germline CDR1 and CDR2: SGHTA and FQGNSA. CDR3 size: 16 residues. The CDR3 is CASSPFRRGGSYEQYF. The CDR3 DNA follows: TGTGCCAGCAGCCCCTTCAGACGCGGGGGCTCCTACGAGCAGTACTTC.

The rearrangement joins TRBV20-1 to TRBJ2-1; D possibly uses TRBD1 or TRBD2 (6 bases each). This CDR3 region has 14 residues. V lost 0 bases, J lost 6 bases, and 12 bases lay in between. Germline V lookup: CDR1 DFQATT, CDR2 SNEGSKA (reference sequence). CDR3 residues: CSARDRGQGNEQFF. CDR3 DNA sequence: TGCAGTGCTAGAGATCGGGGGCAGGGCAATGAGCAGTTCTTC.